This record concerns one TCR beta chain sequence. Its antigen is undetermined. Every donor gave 9.5 to 10 milliliters of peripheral blood. The data were taken from a study of blood T cells in healthy people across ages. About the study: Per two T cells, template switching captured roughly one barcoded beta molecule. Findings and limits, study-wide: PBMC samples, being unsorted, prevented any conclusive comparison of naive and antigen-experienced cells. The recorded TCR beta diversity per million T cells decreased in a roughly linear manner with age.

This CDR3 comprises 18 residues. Germline V CDR1 and CDR2: SGHDN, FVKESK. V shed 1 base, J shed 3 bases, and the junction held 8 bases outside the gene matches. A second roughly 6 to 11 cycle PCR used barcoded and J-beta primers. TCRdb itself ran the 5' RACE reads through MiXCR, one entry per CDR3 protein. The top ten hold approximately 41% of the sample, which has hundreds of thousands of distinct CDR3 sequences, less than 70% seen once. The TCR originated in a man at least 80 years old in good health. Sequenced material: blood. The V call is TRBV14, the J call TRBJ2-1; 11 bases align to TRBD2. CDR3 DNA sequence: TGTGCCAGCAGCCAAGTAGCACCGGGACTAGCGGACTACAATGAGCAGTTCTTC. Translation gives CASSQVAPGLADYNEQFF.